One and the same sample provided the 18 T cell receptor beta chains below, sequenced in a study of technical replicates of blood from a handful of donors. Measured with immunoSEQ multiplex PCR; TCRdb has only the in-frame clones, and not every one. The top ten hold under 0.2% of the sample, which has over 65,000 clones, 98% seen once. Material: T cells isolated from PBMCs. The source of these receptors is a human donor in good health.

V is TRBV5-1 and J is TRBJ2-3; 12 nucleotides align to TRBD2. The V segment lost 3 bases and the J segment 0 bases; nucleotides outside the gene matches: 17. This CDR3 contains 21 residues. From germline, CDR1 is SGHRS and CDR2 YFSETQ. CDR3 residues: CASSSPPGGLAGGRSTDTQYF. CDR3 in DNA: TGCGCCAGCAGCTCGCCCCCAGGAGGTCTAGCGGGAGGGAGAAGCACAGATACGCAGTATTTT.

CDR3 bases: TGTGCCAGCAGCTCGGACAGATTCTATGGCTACACCTTC. This codes for CASSSDRFYGYTF. The chain is built from TRBV5-6 and TRBJ1-2, with D possibly matching TRBD1 (6 bases). Germline CDR1 SGHDT, CDR2 YYEEEE. The CDR3 runs 13 residues. The V end was cut by 3 bases, the J end by 4 bases, with 10 bases between.

The chain employs TRBV28 and TRBJ2-3; 10 positions agree with TRBD2. The CDR3 contains 15 residues. The germline V gene encodes CDR1 MDHEN and CDR2 SYDVKM. Losses at the gene ends were 10 bases for V and 0 bases for J; bases not matched to a gene: 7. The CDR3 DNA sequence: TGTGCCACCTACGGACTAGCGGCAAGCACAGATACGCAGTATTTT. Translation gives CATYGLAASTDTQYF. Filled out from reference TRBV28 and TRBJ2-3, the complete variable domain reads DVKVTQSSRYLVKRTGEKVFLECVQDMDHENMFWYRQDPGLGLRLIYFSYDVKMKEKGDIPEGYSVSREKKERFSLILESASTNQTSMYLCATYGLAASTDTQYFGPGTRLTVL.

This rearrangement joins TRBV11-2 to TRBJ2-4; 10 nucleotides agree with TRBD2. The CDR3 has 16 residues. CDR1 is SGHAT and CDR2 is FQNNGV in the germline V gene. Germline trimming cut 5 bases from V and 7 bases from J; bases unmatched to any gene: 11. The CDR3 DNA sequence: TGTGCCAGCAGCCCCCGGAGCGGGGGGGCGTGGAACATTCAGTACTTC. Translating gives CASSPRSGGAWNIQYF.

The rearrangement uses TRBV5-6 and TRBJ1-2; 12 nucleotides agree with TRBD1. Germline CDR1 reads SGHDT; CDR2 reads YYEEEE. Trimming at V came to 4 bases and at J to 4 bases, leaving 8 bases not matched to a gene. The CDR3 has 16 amino acids. The chain's CDR3 is CASSLIRDRGLYGYTF. DNA of the CDR3: TGTGCCAGCAGCCTCATCCGGGACAGGGGGCTCTATGGCTACACCTTC.

The V call is TRBV7-2, the J call TRBJ2-3; 8 bases map to TRBD1. The CDR3 contains 16 residues. V lost 0 bases and J lost 1; bases outside the gene matches: 3. Germline CDR1 reads SGHTA; CDR2 reads FQGNSA. CDR3 loop: CASSLAWGQGTDTQYF. DNA for the CDR3: TGTGCCAGCAGCTTAGCGTGGGGACAGGGCACAGATACGCAGTATTTT.

J is TRBJ2-1 and V is TRBV6-5, with 10 bases matching TRBD2. CDR1 MNHEY and CDR2 SVGAGI come from the germline V gene. The CDR3 has 16 amino acids. After removal of 4 bases from V and 8 bases from J, the junction contained 11 bases not matched to a gene. CDR3 sequence: CASSSGLAGVVDEQFF. DNA of the CDR3: TGTGCCAGCAGTTCAGGCCTAGCGGGAGTGGTGGATGAGCAGTTCTTC.

The chain has TRBV27 and TRBJ1-6; 9 bases match TRBD1. The length of the CDR3 is 14 residues. The germline V gene encodes CDR1 MNHEY and CDR2 SMNVEV (reference sequence). With V trimmed by 8 bases and J by 9 bases, 8 bases remained unmatched. CDR3 nucleotides: TGTGCCAGCCGACGGACAGGGGCCCCTTCACCCCTCCACTTT. Its protein is CASRRTGAPSPLHF.

V is TRBV5-1 and J is TRBJ2-2; TRBD2 might be the D (7 bases). V dropped 8 bases and J dropped 0 bases, with 11 bases sitting between them. Looked up from germline, CDR1 is SGHRS and CDR2 is YFSETQ. The CDR3 sequence is 14 residues long. CDR3 bases: TGCGCCAGTGGGGGGGGCGCGAACACCGGGGAGCTGTTTTTT. Residues: CASGGGANTGELFF. The full variable domain, rest sourced from reference TRBV5-1 and TRBJ2-2, is KAGVTQTPRYLIKTRGQQVTLSCSPISGHRSVSWYQQTPGQGLQFLFEYFSETQRNKGNFPGRFSGRQFSNSRSEMNVSTLELGDSALYLCASGGGANTGELFFGEGSRLTVL.

CDR3 in amino acids: CASSLTLLAGGLDYEQYF. DNA for the CDR3: TGTGCCAGCAGCTTGACTCTACTAGCGGGAGGCTTGGACTACGAGCAGTACTTC. The rearrangement uses TRBV5-6 and TRBJ2-7; 12 bases are a match to TRBD2. This CDR3 region has 18 residues. The germline V gene has CDR1 SGHDT and CDR2 YYEEEE. J gave up 3 bases and V 1 base, and 11 bases lay outside the gene matches. Complete variable domain (other parts from reference TRBV5-6 and TRBJ2-7): DAGVTQSPTHLIKTRGQQVTLRCSPKSGHDTVSWYQQALGQGPQFIFQYYEEEERQRGNFPDRFSGHQFPNYSSELNVNALLLGDSALYLCASSLTLLAGGLDYEQYFGPGTRLTVT.

J is TRBJ2-6 and V is TRBV6-5, with D unclear. This CDR3 spans 15 amino acids. The V and J ends lost 2 bases and 4 bases respectively, with 9 bases between them. The germline gives CDR1 MNHEY, CDR2 SVGAGI. The CDR3 is CASSYLRSGANVLTF. The DNA for the CDR3 is TGTGCCAGCAGTTACCTCCGGTCCGGGGCCAACGTCCTGACTTTC.

The chain links TRBV28 to TRBJ2-7, with D tentatively TRBD2 (6 bases). Germline V CDR1 and CDR2: MDHEN, SYDVKM. The CDR3 has 15 amino acids. Trimming cost V 5 bases and J 0 bases, with 14 bases left between them. DNA of the CDR3: TGTGCCAGCAGTATTAGCGGTCCCGTCTCCTACGAGCAGTACTTC. This sequence encodes CASSISGPVSYEQYF.

CDR3 in amino acids: CASSPIVPYEQYF. As DNA, the CDR3 is TGTGCCAGCAGCCCCATTGTCCCATACGAGCAGTACTTC. This chain joins TRBV28 and TRBJ2-7; no firm D call. This CDR3 has 13 residues. Germline V gene lookup returns CDR1 MDHEN and CDR2 SYDVKM. The V end lost 6 bases, the J end lost 4 bases, and 13 bases lay between the germline ends.

V usage is TRBV29-1 and J usage is TRBJ1-2; TRBD1 agrees at 9 bases. The CDR3 runs to 13 residues. Germline V gene data show CDR1 as SQVTM and CDR2 as ANQGSEA. Trimming took 4 bases from V and 2 from J; bases not matched to a gene: 2. CDR3 bases: TGCAGCGTTGTGGGGACAGGGAACTATGGCTACACCTTC. As protein: CSVVGTGNYGYTF.

The chain is built from TRBV19 and TRBJ2-2; perhaps TRBD2 as D (6 bases). Per germline, CDR1 LNHDA and CDR2 SQIVND (reference sequence). V was shortened by 0 bases and J by 7 bases, with 15 bases between the two germline ends. The CDR3 is made up of 16 amino acids. Here the CDR3 reads CASSIDLRLGGGELFF. As DNA, the CDR3 is TGTGCCAGTAGTATAGATCTTCGACTAGGCGGCGGGGAGCTGTTTTTT.

The rearrangement links TRBV29-1 to TRBJ2-1; D may be TRBD1 (6 bases). Germline CDR1 and CDR2: SQVTM and ANQGSEA. The CDR3 has 12 residues. V gave up 4 bases and J gave up 8 bases, with 12 bases separating them. The chain's CDR3 is CSVVRTEDEQFF. CDR3 in DNA: TGCAGCGTTGTACGGACAGAGGATGAGCAGTTCTTC.

The V call is TRBV7-8, the J call TRBJ1-2; TRBD1 is a possible D gene (6 bases). Germline CDR1 SGHVS, CDR2 FQNEAQ. V lost 5 bases and J lost 0, with 10 bases in between. There are 14 residues in the CDR3. CDR3 nucleotide sequence: TGTGCCAGCAGCCCGACAGGCTCTAACTATGGCTACACCTTC. This codes for CASSPTGSNYGYTF.

This clone was detected only once. The chain joins TRBV7-2 to TRBJ2-7; 9 bases line up with TRBD1. Germline V gene lookup returns CDR1 SGHTA and CDR2 FQGNSA. The ends lost 3 bases at V and 3 bases at J; junction bases unmatched: 3. This CDR3 region has 14 residues. CDR3 DNA: TGTGCCAGCAGCTTTTCGACAGGGGGCTACGAGCAGTACTTC. Translated: CASSFSTGGYEQYF.